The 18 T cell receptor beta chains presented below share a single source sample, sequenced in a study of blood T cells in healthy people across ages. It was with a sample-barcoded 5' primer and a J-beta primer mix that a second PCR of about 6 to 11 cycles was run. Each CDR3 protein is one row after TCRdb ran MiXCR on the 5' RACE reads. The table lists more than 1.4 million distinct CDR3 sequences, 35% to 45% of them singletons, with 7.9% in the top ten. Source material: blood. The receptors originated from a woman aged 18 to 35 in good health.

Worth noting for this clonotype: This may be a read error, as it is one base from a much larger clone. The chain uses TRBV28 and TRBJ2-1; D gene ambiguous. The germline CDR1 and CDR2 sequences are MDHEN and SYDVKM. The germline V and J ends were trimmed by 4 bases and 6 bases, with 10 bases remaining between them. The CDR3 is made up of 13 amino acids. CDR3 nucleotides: TGTGCCAGCAGTTCTTACATGGTCAATGAGCAGTTCTTC. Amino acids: CASSSYMVNEQFF.

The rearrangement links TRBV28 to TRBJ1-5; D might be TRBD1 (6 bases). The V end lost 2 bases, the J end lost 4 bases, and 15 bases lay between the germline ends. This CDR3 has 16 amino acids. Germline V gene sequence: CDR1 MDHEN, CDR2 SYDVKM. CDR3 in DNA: TGTGCCAGCAGTTTACAGGGGCGCATAGGTAATCAGCCCCAGCATTTT. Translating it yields CASSLQGRIGNQPQHF.

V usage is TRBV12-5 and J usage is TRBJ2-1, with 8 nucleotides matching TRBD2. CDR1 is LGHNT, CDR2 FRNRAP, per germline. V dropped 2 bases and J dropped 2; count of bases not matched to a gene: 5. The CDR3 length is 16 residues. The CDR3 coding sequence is TGTGCTAGTGGTTTGACCCCGGGACTAGCCTACAATGAGCAGTTCTTC. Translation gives CASGLTPGLAYNEQFF.

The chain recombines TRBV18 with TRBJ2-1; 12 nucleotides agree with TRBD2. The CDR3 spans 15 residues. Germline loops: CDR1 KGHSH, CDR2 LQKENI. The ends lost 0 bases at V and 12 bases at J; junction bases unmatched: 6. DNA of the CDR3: TGTGCCAGCTCACCACCGACTAGCGGGGGAATCCGGCAGTTCTTC. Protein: CASSPPTSGGIRQFF.

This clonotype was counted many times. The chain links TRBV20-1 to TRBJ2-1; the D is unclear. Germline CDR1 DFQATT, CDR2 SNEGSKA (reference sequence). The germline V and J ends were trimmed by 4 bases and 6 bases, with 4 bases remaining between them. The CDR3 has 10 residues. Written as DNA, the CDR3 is TGCAGTGCTACGGGCAATGAGCAGTTCTTC. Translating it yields CSATGNEQFF.

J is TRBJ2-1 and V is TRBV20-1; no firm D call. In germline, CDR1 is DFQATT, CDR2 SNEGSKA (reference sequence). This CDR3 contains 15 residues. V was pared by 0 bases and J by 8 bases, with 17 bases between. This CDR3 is CSARDRDGRVDEQFF. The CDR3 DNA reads TGCAGTGCTAGAGATCGAGATGGACGGGTTGATGAGCAGTTCTTC.

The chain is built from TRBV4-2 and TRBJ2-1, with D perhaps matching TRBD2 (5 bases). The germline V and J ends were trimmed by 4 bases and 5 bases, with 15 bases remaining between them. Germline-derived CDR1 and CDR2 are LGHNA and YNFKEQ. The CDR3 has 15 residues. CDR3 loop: CASSPLGLEDNEQFF. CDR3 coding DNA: TGTGCCAGCAGCCCCCTCGGACTGGAGGACAATGAGCAGTTCTTC.

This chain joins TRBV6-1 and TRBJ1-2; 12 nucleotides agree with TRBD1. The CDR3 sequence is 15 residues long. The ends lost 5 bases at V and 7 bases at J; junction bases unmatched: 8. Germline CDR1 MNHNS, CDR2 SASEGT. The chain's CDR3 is CASSPRDRGLSGYTF. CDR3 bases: TGTGCCAGCAGTCCCCGGGACAGGGGGCTAAGTGGCTACACCTTC.

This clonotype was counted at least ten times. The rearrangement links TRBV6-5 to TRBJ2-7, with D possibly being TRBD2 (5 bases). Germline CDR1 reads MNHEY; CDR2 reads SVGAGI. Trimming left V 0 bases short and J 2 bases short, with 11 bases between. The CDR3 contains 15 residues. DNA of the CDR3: TGTGCCAGCAGTTACTCTCCCGGGGAGACCTACGAGCAGTACTTC. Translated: CASSYSPGETYEQYF.

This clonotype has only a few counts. CDR3 protein: CASRPGQGGVVSYNEQFF. The CDR3 DNA follows: TGTGCCAGCAGGCCGGGACAGGGAGGTGTGGTCTCCTACAATGAGCAGTTCTTC. The genes are TRBV2 and TRBJ2-1; 9 bases fit TRBD1. Germline V lookup: CDR1 SNHLY, CDR2 FYNNEI. The CDR3 consists of 18 residues. The trim removed 6 bases at V and 0 bases at J, leaving 12 bases unmatched.

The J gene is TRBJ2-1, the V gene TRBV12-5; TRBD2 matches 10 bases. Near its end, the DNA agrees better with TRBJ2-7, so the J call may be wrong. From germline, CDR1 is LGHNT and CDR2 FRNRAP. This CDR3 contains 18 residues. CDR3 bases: TGTGCTAGTGGTCTGACTAGCGGGTGGTCCGATCGATACAATGAGCAGTACTTC. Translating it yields CASGLTSGWSDRYNEQYF.

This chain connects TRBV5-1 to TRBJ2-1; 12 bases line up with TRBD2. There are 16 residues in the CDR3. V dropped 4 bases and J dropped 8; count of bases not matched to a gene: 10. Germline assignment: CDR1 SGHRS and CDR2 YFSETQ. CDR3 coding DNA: TGCGCCAGCAGCGACTTTTCTAGCGGGAGGGCTCATGAGCAGTTCTTC. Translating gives CASSDFSSGRAHEQFF.

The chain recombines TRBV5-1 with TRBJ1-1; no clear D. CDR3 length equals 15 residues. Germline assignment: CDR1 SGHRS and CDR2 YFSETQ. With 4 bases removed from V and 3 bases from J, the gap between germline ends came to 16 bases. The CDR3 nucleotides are TGCGCCAGCAGCCTCATCGGAGGTGTGGACACTGAAGCTTTCTTT. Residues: CASSLIGGVDTEAFF.

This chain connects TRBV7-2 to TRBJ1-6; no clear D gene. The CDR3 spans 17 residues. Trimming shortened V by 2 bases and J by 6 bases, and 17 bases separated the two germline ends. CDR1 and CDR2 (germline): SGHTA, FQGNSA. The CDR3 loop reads CASSLRRTAWLNSPLHF. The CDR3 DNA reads TGTGCCAGCAGCTTAAGGCGTACAGCGTGGCTTAATTCACCCCTCCACTTT.

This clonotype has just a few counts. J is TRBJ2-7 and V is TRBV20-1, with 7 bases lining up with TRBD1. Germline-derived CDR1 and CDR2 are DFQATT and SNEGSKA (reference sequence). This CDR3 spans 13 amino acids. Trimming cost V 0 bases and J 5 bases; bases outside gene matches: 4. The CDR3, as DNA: TGCAGTGCTAGAGATCCGGGGACAGACGAGCAGTACTTC. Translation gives CSARDPGTDEQYF.

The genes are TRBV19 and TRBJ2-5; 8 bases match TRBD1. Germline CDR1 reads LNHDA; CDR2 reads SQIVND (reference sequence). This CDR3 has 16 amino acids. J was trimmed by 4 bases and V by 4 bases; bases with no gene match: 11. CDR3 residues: CASSNLRTGKAETQYF. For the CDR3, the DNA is TGTGCCAGTAGTAACCTTCGGACAGGGAAGGCAGAGACCCAGTACTTC.

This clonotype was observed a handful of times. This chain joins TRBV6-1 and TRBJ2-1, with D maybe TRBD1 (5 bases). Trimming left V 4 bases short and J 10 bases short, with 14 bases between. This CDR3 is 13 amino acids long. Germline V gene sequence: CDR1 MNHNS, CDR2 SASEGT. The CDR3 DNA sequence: TGTGCCAGCAGTGCGGCCACGAAGGGGGAGCAGTTCTTC. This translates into CASSAATKGEQFF.

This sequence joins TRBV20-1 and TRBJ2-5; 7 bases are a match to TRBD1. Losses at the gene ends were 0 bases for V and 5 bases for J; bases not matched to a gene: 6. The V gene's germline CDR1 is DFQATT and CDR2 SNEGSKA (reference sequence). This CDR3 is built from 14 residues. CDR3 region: CSARDYKTGETQYF. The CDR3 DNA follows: TGCAGTGCTAGAGATTATAAGACAGGGGAGACCCAGTACTTC.